This T cell receptor (beta chain) stems from a study of cytomegalovirus exposure and HLA in healthy donors. General study findings and limits: Likely technical artifact: a cluster of highly shared sequence variants.

From germline, CDR1 is SQVTM and CDR2 ANQGSEA. The V end was cut by 4 bases, the J end by 1 base, with 10 bases between. The CDR3 is 13 amino acids. Donors showed nominal health when sampled, although they likely had unrecorded immune exposures. This clone was picked up one time. Its matching antigen is unknown. The study ran its PCR with 60 Vbeta and 13 Jbeta primers. Libraries were prepared by immunoSEQ multiplex PCR; TCRdb keeps only in-frame clonotypes and omits some of them. The table has more than 150,000 clones, less than 90% seen once. The origin of this receptor is a girl aged 5-17 years in good health and CMV-seropositive. Specimen: PBMCs. The chain has TRBV29-1 and TRBJ1-1; tentatively, D is TRBD1 (5 bases). The CDR3 sequence is CSVVRTRNTEAFF. As DNA, the CDR3 is TGCAGCGTTGTCCGGACACGGAACACTGAAGCTTTCTTT.